Here is one TCR beta chain with its context. Its antigen is not known. This sample stems from a study of identical twins. The study, taken as a whole, reports: Findings depended on cross-sectional statistics rather than tracking the same donors.

MiXCR, run by TCRdb on the 5' RACE reads, gives a single entry per CDR3 protein. The table lists some 500,000 distinct CDR3 sequences, roughly 21% of them singletons. V lost 4 bases and J lost 8, with 14 bases in between. CDR1 is SEHNR and CDR2 is FQNEAQ in the germline V gene (reference sequence). This CDR3 comprises 13 residues. The same specimen was also included in a second study, on T cells expressing NK-cell markers.

The sequenced sample was CD4+ T cells sorted from blood. This chain connects TRBV7-9 to TRBJ1-1, with D uncertain. The receptor's source is a woman younger than 30 in good health. This CDR3 reads CASSSIGFIEAFF. The CDR3 nucleotides are TGTGCCAGCAGCTCGATCGGGTTTATCGAAGCTTTCTTT.